This is a list of T cell receptor beta chains from one sample in a study of CD8 T cells in ankylosing spondylitis. TCRdb passed the 5' RACE reads through MiXCR, listing each CDR3 protein once. The table includes 50,000 to 60,000 distinct CDR3 sequences, around 7.4% detected once. Sequences were obtained from blood, either unsorted or a sorted T cell fraction (not recorded which). These receptors originate from a female donor with ankylosing spondylitis or in good health (not recorded which). The CDR3 runs from the conserved cysteine through the conserved F or W. A D gene is named only where the DNA matches it firmly. Expanded clones are given a class, and other clones once, few, many or no size at all.

d_call j_call clone_size v_call cdr3_aa cdr3_nt
- TRBJ1-6 many TRBV4-1 CASSQVGGEAFSPLHF TGCGCCAGCAGCCAAGTGGGGGGAGAGGCCTTTTCACCCCTCCACTTT
- TRBJ2-5 many TRBV7-6 CASSAAQGGETQYF TGTGCCAGCAGCGCGGCGCAGGGTGGAGAGACCCAGTACTTC
TRBD2 TRBJ2-1 many TRBV10-3 CAISDSGGPNEQFF TGTGCCATCAGCGATAGCGGGGGGCCCAATGAGCAGTTCTTC
TRBD1 TRBJ2-5 many TRBV5-1 CASSSPGTGTETQYF TGCGCCAGCAGCTCCCCCGGGACAGGGACCGAGACCCAGTACTTC
- TRBJ1-4 - TRBV20-1 CSARRDGGEKLFF TGCAGTGCTAGGAGGGACGGGGGGGAAAAACTGTTTTTT
TRBD1 TRBJ2-7 many TRBV5-1 CASSVPGQGAYEQYF TGCGCCAGCAGCGTGCCCGGACAGGGGGCCTACGAGCAGTACTTC
- TRBJ2-2 many TRBV12-3/TRBV12-4 CASSPSANTGELFF TGTGCCAGCAGCCCCTCTGCGAACACCGGGGAGCTGTTTTTT
- TRBJ1-1 many TRBV20-1 CSARDSMNTEAFF TGCAGTGCTAGGGACAGCATGAACACTGAAGCTTTCTTT
- TRBJ2-3 many TRBV20-1 CSGEGGADTQYF TGCAGTGGGGAGGGGGGGGCAGATACGCAGTATTTT
- TRBJ1-1 many TRBV18 CASSPPARGATEAFF TGTGCCAGCTCACCCCCCGCGCGGGGCGCCACTGAAGCTTTCTTT
- TRBJ2-1 - TRBV18 CAGSRGGGDNEQFF TGTGCCGGCTCAAGAGGTGGGGGTGACAATGAGCAGTTCTTC
- TRBJ2-2 many TRBV19 CASSMRPNTGELFF TGTGCCAGTAGTATGCGGCCGAACACCGGGGAGCTGTTTTTT
- TRBJ2-6 many TRBV6-1 CASTDRFWSNVLTF TGTGCCAGTACCGACAGGTTTTGGTCCAACGTCCTGACTTTC
- TRBJ1-2 many TRBV2 CASSEWDSNYGYTF TGTGCCAGCAGTGAATGGGATTCTAACTATGGCTACACCTTC
TRBD1 TRBJ2-1 many TRBV7-2 CASSFPPGGAYNEQFF TGTGCCAGCAGCTTCCCACCAGGGGGCGCTTACAATGAGCAGTTCTTC
TRBD1 TRBJ1-2 many TRBV29-1 CSVERYGDRDFYGYTF TGCAGCGTTGAGAGATACGGGGACAGGGATTTCTATGGCTACACCTTC
- TRBJ2-3 few TRBV5-1 CASSLFSRAGRTDTQYF TGCGCCAGCAGCTTGTTTTCGCGAGCCGGACGCACAGATACGCAGTATTTT
- TRBJ2-2 - TRBV12-3/TRBV12-4 CASSPLSQSATGELFF TGTGCCAGCAGCCCCCTCTCGCAGTCGGCCACCGGGGAGCTGTTTTTT
- TRBJ1-2 few TRBV29-1 CSVDRQSLVHGYTF TGCAGCGTTGATCGGCAGTCTTTGGTACATGGCTACACCTTC
- TRBJ2-5 - TRBV15 CATSRGTGQETQYF TGTGCCACCAGCAGAGGTACAGGGCAAGAGACCCAGTACTTC
- TRBJ2-5 many TRBV20-1 CSARERQIQETQYF TGCAGTGCTAGAGAACGGCAAATCCAAGAGACCCAGTACTTC
- TRBJ2-1 - TRBV14 CASSQAPWNEQFF TGTGCCAGCAGCCAAGCCCCATGGAATGAGCAGTTCTTC
- TRBJ1-5 many TRBV6-2/TRBV6-3 CASSYSEFNQPQHF TGTGCCAGCAGTTACTCCGAGTTTAATCAGCCCCAGCATTTT
TRBD2 TRBJ2-3 many TRBV2 CASRAGVISTDTQYF TGTGCCAGCAGGGCGGGGGTGATTAGCACAGATACGCAGTATTTT
TRBD2 TRBJ2-3 many TRBV20-1 CSAGEAGGPWDTQYF TGCAGTGCTGGGGAAGCGGGGGGGCCATGGGATACGCAGTATTTT
- TRBJ2-2 many TRBV7-6 CASSELGTSNTGELFF TGTGCCAGCAGCGAGTTGGGTACTTCGAACACCGGGGAGCTGTTTTTT
TRBD1 TRBJ1-5 few TRBV7-2 CASSPDREMQPQHF TGTGCCAGCAGCCCGGACAGGGAGATGCAGCCCCAGCATTTT
TRBD1 TRBJ2-1 - TRBV7-2 CASSSGTGDANEQFF TGTGCCAGCAGCTCCGGGACAGGGGATGCGAATGAGCAGTTCTTC
TRBD1 TRBJ2-1 many TRBV12-3/TRBV12-4 CAGQRTGEDNEQFF TGTGCCGGCCAAAGGACAGGGGAGGACAATGAGCAGTTCTTC
- TRBJ1-2 many TRBV5-1 CASKNADSNYGYTF TGCGCCAGCAAAAACGCGGACAGTAACTATGGCTACACCTTC
- TRBJ1-2 - TRBV7-3 CASSLEQGYGYTF TGTGCCAGCAGCCTAGAACAGGGTTATGGCTACACCTTC
- TRBJ2-7 once TRBV3-1 CASSQDPGLGGWQYF TGTGCCAGCAGCCAAGACCCAGGGTTAGGTGGCTGGCAGTACTTC
TRBD1 TRBJ1-1 many TRBV5-1 CASSLPNGQGVNTEAFF TGCGCCAGCAGCTTGCCTAACGGACAGGGGGTGAACACTGAAGCTTTCTTT
- TRBJ2-5 many TRBV6-2/TRBV6-3 CASSYGDRKGKTQYF TGTGCCAGCAGTTACGGGGATAGAAAAGGCAAGACCCAGTACTTC
- TRBJ1-1 - TRBV7-2 CASSLGIFTEAFF TGTGCCAGCAGCTTAGGAATTTTCACTGAAGCTTTCTTT
- TRBJ2-3 many TRBV28 CASSLIADTQYF TGTGCCAGCAGTTTGATCGCAGATACGCAGTATTTT
- TRBJ2-3 many TRBV7-3 CASSPMGGPPDTQYF TGTGCCAGCAGCCCCATGGGGGGGCCGCCAGATACGCAGTATTTT
TRBD2 TRBJ2-4 many TRBV3-1 CASSQGLAGKNIQYF TGTGCCAGCAGCCAGGGACTAGCGGGGAAAAACATTCAGTACTTC
- TRBJ2-3 - TRBV7-2 CASSLGGKDTQYF TGTGCCAGCAGCTTAGGAGGGAAAGATACGCAGTATTTT
- TRBJ2-7 many TRBV5-1 CASSLAANYEQYF TGCGCCAGCAGCTTGGCGGCCAACTACGAGCAGTACTTC
- TRBJ2-1 many TRBV2 CASSGGTYSDEQFF TGTGCCAGCAGTGGGGGGACTTACTCAGATGAGCAGTTCTTC
- TRBJ2-2 many TRBV5-1 CASISSVVAGELFF TGCGCCAGCATTTCGTCTGTGGTTGCCGGGGAGCTGTTTTTT
- TRBJ1-1 - TRBV20-1 CSARALNTEAFF TGCAGTGCTAGGGCCCTGAACACTGAAGCTTTCTTT
- TRBJ2-4 medium-sized TRBV20-1 CSAPVTGSDRAKNIQYF TGCAGTGCTCCGGTCACAGGATCCGATCGAGCCAAAAACATTCAGTACTTC
TRBD1 TRBJ1-1 many TRBV28 CASSLGQVNTEAFF TGTGCCAGCAGTTTAGGACAGGTGAACACTGAAGCTTTCTTT
- TRBJ1-5 many TRBV2 CASSPDSSNQPQHF TGTGCCAGCAGTCCAGACAGTAGCAATCAGCCCCAGCATTTT
TRBD1 TRBJ2-3 many TRBV7-2 CASSRTGASTDTQYF TGTGCCAGCAGCAGAACAGGGGCCAGCACAGATACGCAGTATTTT
- TRBJ2-5 few TRBV20-1 CSAFFQYQETQYF TGCAGTGCATTCTTTCAATATCAAGAGACCCAGTACTTC
TRBD1 TRBJ1-3 many TRBV10-3 CAMGTAKNSGNTIYF TGTGCCATGGGGACAGCTAAGAACTCTGGAAACACCATATATTTT
TRBD1 TRBJ2-1 many TRBV4-1 CASSRSPDRVYNEQFF TGCGCCAGCAGCCGGAGCCCCGACAGGGTCTACAATGAGCAGTTCTTC
- TRBJ1-2 many TRBV20-1 CSARDHGLPPKGYTF TGCAGTGCTAGAGATCACGGACTCCCTCCTAAGGGCTACACCTTC